This TCR beta chain came from a study of cytomegalovirus exposure and HLA in healthy donors. Overall study: An early data release held tens of millions of unique TCRs from HLA-typed donors.

All the people who gave samples were healthy bone marrow donors. PCR was performed using 60 Vbeta and 13 Jbeta primers. Authors' data handling: Later work found approximately 80 million unique TCR beta chains, with roughly 11 million shared. Measured with immunoSEQ multiplex PCR; TCRdb has only the in-frame clones, and not every one. The DNA gave D and trimming, while V, J and clone size come from that table. The data hold around 150,000 clones, with less than 85% observed a single time. V lost 5 bases and J lost 2; bases outside the gene matches: 8. Germline CDR1 and CDR2: MNHEY and SVGAGI. The CDR3 totals 15 residues.

Material: PBMCs. The TCR comes from a man in his fifties or sixties in good health and CMV-seropositive. The rearrangement joins TRBV6-5 to TRBJ2-5, with 7 bases aligning to TRBD1. The CDR3 nucleotides are TGTGCCAGCAGTCAGCGACAGGGCCGACAAGAGACCCAGTACTTC. Encoded protein: CASSQRQGRQETQYF.